This T cell receptor beta chain was captured in a study of T cells in Graves' hyperthyroidism and ophthalmopathy. Study overall: The blood sample was taken at first diagnosis, before treatment began. Study findings and constraints: Stable hyperthyroidism was told apart from ophthalmopathy by a model built on 13 V-J features. Blood samples included most of the expanded thyroid clonotypes exceeding 0.001.

This clonotype appeared many times. Its antigen is undetermined. The investigators amplified TCR beta CDR3 regions from RNA transcripts. During a first-round RT-PCR of the TCR CDR3, the HTBI primer set was used. TCRdb recomputed calls from the multiplex PCR reads with MiXCR, one row per CDR3 protein. The data show approximately 350,000 distinct CDR3 sequences, with 15% seen just once and roughly 19% held by the top ten. Germline-derived CDR1 and CDR2 are SEHNR and FQNEAQ (reference sequence). Trimming took off 5 bases at V and 10 bases at J, with 6 bases between the two ends. This CDR3 is built from 10 residues.

This TCR was recovered from a woman aged 60 to 75 with Graves' ophthalmopathy. Input material: blood. J is TRBJ2-1 and V is TRBV7-9; D gene uncertain. CDR3 nucleotide sequence: TGTGCCAGCAGCCGCGACGAGCAGTTCTTC. This gives the protein CASSRDEQFF.